These T cell receptor beta chains were read from a single sample in a study of shared clonotypes between healthy human individuals. Libraries were prepared by immunoSEQ multiplex PCR; TCRdb keeps only in-frame clonotypes and omits some of them. The table shows some 690,000 clones, with 90% occurring only once. The specimen was memory CD8+ T cells from PBMCs. These receptors were obtained from a man aged 18 to 29 in good health. Some clones in this sample may be carry-over from other donors' samples. Each CDR3 is given with its conserved first and last residue. Fields, in order: D gene, clone size, J gene, V gene, CDR3 protein, CDR3 DNA. D genes are given only for firm matches. Only some rows state a clone size, as once, few, many or a class for expanded clones.

D gene: TRBD1
clone size: once
J gene: TRBJ1-1
V gene: TRBV18
CDR3 protein: CASSPTGGLTEAFF
CDR3 DNA: TGTGCCAGCTCCCCCACAGGGGGCCTCACTGAAGCTTTCTTT

D gene: TRBD2
clone size: .
J gene: TRBJ2-7
V gene: TRBV7-9
CDR3 protein: CASSGGLAAYEQYF
CDR3 DNA: TGTGCCAGCAGCGGAGGACTAGCGGCCTACGAGCAGTACTTC

D gene: .
clone size: .
J gene: TRBJ1-2
V gene: TRBV27
CDR3 protein: CASSLLSGGGGYTF
CDR3 DNA: TGTGCCAGCAGTTTATTATCAGGCGGTGGCGGCTACACCTTC

D gene: .
clone size: .
J gene: TRBJ1-2
V gene: TRBV7-2
CDR3 protein: CASSLRGYMDIYGYTF
CDR3 DNA: TGTGCCAGCAGCTTACGCGGGTATATGGACATATATGGCTACACCTTC

D gene: .
clone size: few
J gene: TRBJ1-2
V gene: TRBV2
CDR3 protein: CASRSVEGYTF
CDR3 DNA: TGTGCCAGCAGGTCCGTCGAGGGCTACACCTTC

D gene: .
clone size: .
J gene: TRBJ2-7
V gene: TRBV6-5
CDR3 protein: CASSEEARAYEQYF
CDR3 DNA: TGTGCCAGCTCAGAAGAGGCCCGGGCCTACGAGCAGTACTTC

D gene: .
clone size: once
J gene: TRBJ2-3
V gene: TRBV5-1
CDR3 protein: CASSSDARTDTQYF
CDR3 DNA: TGCGCCAGCAGCTCGGACGCCCGCACAGATACGCAGTATTTT

D gene: TRBD2
clone size: .
J gene: TRBJ2-7
V gene: TRBV5-6
CDR3 protein: CASSKTSGRQLYEQYF
CDR3 DNA: TGTGCCAGCAGCAAGACTAGCGGGAGGCAACTCTACGAGCAGTACTTC

D gene: .
clone size: .
J gene: TRBJ2-7
V gene: TRBV6-6
CDR3 protein: CASSDLVPAYEQYF
CDR3 DNA: TGTGCCAGCAGTGATCTAGTCCCCGCCTACGAGCAGTACTTC

D gene: TRBD2
clone size: .
J gene: TRBJ2-3
V gene: TRBV6-5
CDR3 protein: CASSQTSELYF
CDR3 DNA: TGTGCCAGCAGCCAGACTAGCGAGCTGTATTTT

D gene: .
clone size: .
J gene: TRBJ2-7
V gene: TRBV6-4
CDR3 protein: CASSDCGAGSYEQYF
CDR3 DNA: TGTGCCAGCAGTGACTGTGGGGCGGGGTCCTACGAGCAGTACTTC

D gene: TRBD1
clone size: .
J gene: TRBJ1-2
V gene: TRBV7-8
CDR3 protein: CASSAAETGAPLYGYTF
CDR3 DNA: TGTGCCAGCAGCGCCGCCGAGACAGGGGCTCCTCTTTATGGCTACACCTTC

D gene: .
clone size: .
J gene: TRBJ2-1
V gene: TRBV29-1
CDR3 protein: CSVWGDEQFF
CDR3 DNA: TGCAGCGTTTGGGGGGATGAGCAGTTCTTC

D gene: .
clone size: .
J gene: TRBJ2-5
V gene: TRBV9
CDR3 protein: CASSVGAPQETQYF
CDR3 DNA: TGTGCCAGCAGCGTAGGGGCACCACAAGAGACCCAGTACTTC

D gene: .
clone size: .
J gene: TRBJ2-7
V gene: TRBV28
CDR3 protein: CASSESVSSYEQYF
CDR3 DNA: TGTGCCAGCAGTGAGTCTGTCAGCTCCTACGAGCAGTACTTC

D gene: TRBD1
clone size: .
J gene: TRBJ1-2
V gene: TRBV7-8
CDR3 protein: CASSLADRAYGYTF
CDR3 DNA: TGTGCCAGCAGCTTAGCAGACAGGGCCTATGGCTACACCTTC

D gene: .
clone size: .
J gene: TRBJ1-2
V gene: TRBV29-1
CDR3 protein: CSALPRSGGYGYTF
CDR3 DNA: TGCAGCGCCCTACCCCGATCGGGGGGTTATGGCTACACCTTC

D gene: .
clone size: .
J gene: TRBJ2-7
V gene: TRBV9
CDR3 protein: CASSPPGSTYEQYF
CDR3 DNA: TGTGCCAGCAGCCCACCGGGTTCCACCTACGAGCAGTACTTC

D gene: .
clone size: .
J gene: TRBJ1-1
V gene: TRBV19
CDR3 protein: CASRSIGTNGVNTEAFF
CDR3 DNA: TGTGCCAGTAGGTCCATCGGCACAAACGGGGTGAACACTGAAGCTTTCTTT

D gene: TRBD1
clone size: .
J gene: TRBJ2-6
V gene: TRBV29-1
CDR3 protein: CSVRGSGANVLTF
CDR3 DNA: TGCAGCGTCAGGGGGTCTGGGGCCAACGTCCTGACTTTC

D gene: .
clone size: .
J gene: TRBJ1-1
V gene: TRBV29-1
CDR3 protein: CSVIELTEAFF
CDR3 DNA: TGCAGCGTTATTGAATTGACTGAAGCTTTCTTT

D gene: .
clone size: few
J gene: TRBJ2-1
V gene: TRBV21-1
CDR3 protein: CASTKRGGPYNEQFF
CDR3 DNA: TGTGCCAGCACTAAACGGGGCGGGCCATACAATGAGCAGTTCTTC

D gene: .
clone size: .
J gene: TRBJ2-7
V gene: TRBV21-1
CDR3 protein: CASDSRPTFTYF
CDR3 DNA: TGTGCCAGCGATAGCCGACCTACTTTTACGTACTTC

D gene: TRBD2
clone size: .
J gene: TRBJ2-7
V gene: TRBV28
CDR3 protein: CASSLAGGSNEQYF
CDR3 DNA: TGTGCCAGCAGTTTAGCGGGAGGTTCGAACGAGCAGTACTTC

D gene: .
clone size: .
J gene: TRBJ1-1
V gene: TRBV27
CDR3 protein: CASRPGLGNTEAFF
CDR3 DNA: TGTGCCAGCAGACCTGGGTTGGGGAACACTGAAGCTTTCTTT

D gene: .
clone size: .
J gene: TRBJ2-7
V gene: TRBV7-8
CDR3 protein: CASSPTLGEQYF
CDR3 DNA: TGTGCCAGCAGCCCGACCTTGGGGGAGCAGTACTTC

D gene: .
clone size: .
J gene: TRBJ1-1
V gene: TRBV27
CDR3 protein: CASTAGYGVTEAFF
CDR3 DNA: TGTGCCAGCACGGCAGGGTATGGTGTAACTGAAGCTTTCTTT

D gene: TRBD2
clone size: .
J gene: TRBJ2-7
V gene: TRBV28
CDR3 protein: CASSLILSGSYEQYF
CDR3 DNA: TGTGCCAGCAGTTTAATTCTCAGCGGGAGTTACGAGCAGTACTTC

D gene: .
clone size: few
J gene: TRBJ1-1
V gene: TRBV6-1
CDR3 protein: CASSIGLLAEAFF
CDR3 DNA: TGTGCCAGCAGTATTGGCCTTCTGGCTGAAGCTTTCTTT

D gene: TRBD2
clone size: once
J gene: TRBJ2-7
V gene: TRBV11-2
CDR3 protein: CASKEGPGERGPYEQYF
CDR3 DNA: TGTGCCAGCAAGGAAGGCCCCGGGGAGCGGGGCCCCTACGAGCAGTACTTC

D gene: .
clone size: .
J gene: TRBJ1-4
V gene: TRBV2
CDR3 protein: CASSERTTNEKLFF
CDR3 DNA: TGTGCCAGCAGTGAACGGACTACTAATGAAAAACTGTTTTTT

D gene: .
clone size: .
J gene: TRBJ1-5
V gene: TRBV19
CDR3 protein: CASIETGTLYSNQPQHF
CDR3 DNA: TGTGCCAGTATCGAAACCGGGACACTCTATAGCAATCAGCCCCAGCATTTT

D gene: .
clone size: .
J gene: TRBJ1-3
V gene: TRBV2
CDR3 protein: CASSEAEGLGNTIYF
CDR3 DNA: TGTGCCAGCAGTGAAGCTGAGGGGCTTGGAAACACCATATATTTT

D gene: .
clone size: .
J gene: TRBJ1-1
V gene: TRBV4-1
CDR3 protein: CASSQAAGYTEAFF
CDR3 DNA: TGCGCCAGCAGCCAAGCCGCCGGGTACACTGAAGCTTTCTTT

D gene: .
clone size: .
J gene: TRBJ1-1
V gene: TRBV6-5
CDR3 protein: CASSYSSPEEAFF
CDR3 DNA: TGTGCCAGCAGTTACTCCAGTCCCGAAGAAGCTTTCTTT

D gene: .
clone size: .
J gene: TRBJ1-1
V gene: TRBV19
CDR3 protein: CASRGGRTEAFF
CDR3 DNA: TGTGCCAGTAGAGGGGGGCGAACTGAAGCTTTCTTT

D gene: TRBD1
clone size: .
J gene: TRBJ2-3
V gene: TRBV27
CDR3 protein: CASSWTGGADTQYF
CDR3 DNA: TGTGCCAGCAGCTGGACAGGGGGCGCAGATACGCAGTATTTT

D gene: TRBD1
clone size: .
J gene: TRBJ1-1
V gene: TRBV5-1
CDR3 protein: CASSSQGTENTEAFF
CDR3 DNA: TGCGCCAGCAGCTCACAGGGGACCGAGAACACTGAAGCTTTCTTT

D gene: .
clone size: .
J gene: TRBJ1-2
V gene: TRBV5-4
CDR3 protein: CASSTRPGHLYGYTF
CDR3 DNA: TGTGCCAGCAGCACCCGCCCCGGACATCTCTATGGCTACACCTTC

D gene: .
clone size: .
J gene: TRBJ1-2
V gene: TRBV29-1
CDR3 protein: CSVPGNYGYTF
CDR3 DNA: TGCAGCGTCCCAGGGAACTATGGCTACACCTTC

D gene: .
clone size: .
J gene: TRBJ2-5
V gene: TRBV11-2
CDR3 protein: CASSLRQWAETQYF
CDR3 DNA: TGTGCCAGCAGCCTCCGACAGTGGGCTGAGACCCAGTACTTC

D gene: .
clone size: .
J gene: TRBJ2-7
V gene: TRBV10-2
CDR3 protein: CASSRTLSYEQYF
CDR3 DNA: TGCGCCAGCAGTCGCACCCTCTCCTACGAGCAGTACTTC

D gene: TRBD1
clone size: .
J gene: TRBJ2-1
V gene: TRBV6-6
CDR3 protein: CASSYTGGPYNEQFF
CDR3 DNA: TGTGCCAGCAGTTACACAGGGGGGCCCTACAATGAGCAGTTCTTC

D gene: .
clone size: .
J gene: TRBJ2-7
V gene: TRBV29-1
CDR3 protein: CSAGTLKSDEQYF
CDR3 DNA: TGCAGCGCCGGGACCCTAAAAAGCGACGAGCAGTACTTC

D gene: .
clone size: .
J gene: TRBJ2-4
V gene: TRBV27
CDR3 protein: CASSLSRGGKNIQYF
CDR3 DNA: TGTGCCAGCAGTTTATCGAGGGGTGGAAAAAACATTCAGTACTTC

D gene: .
clone size: .
J gene: TRBJ1-2
V gene: TRBV27
CDR3 protein: CASGVGQTYGYTF
CDR3 DNA: TGTGCCAGCGGAGTTGGACAGACCTATGGCTACACCTTC

D gene: TRBD1
clone size: .
J gene: TRBJ2-5
V gene: TRBV2
CDR3 protein: CASFSTRGRDQETQYF
CDR3 DNA: TGTGCCAGCTTCTCGACCAGGGGGCGGGACCAAGAGACCCAGTACTTC

D gene: TRBD2
clone size: .
J gene: TRBJ2-7
V gene: TRBV5-6
CDR3 protein: CASSLIAGGSAYEQYF
CDR3 DNA: TGTGCCAGCAGCCTTATAGCGGGAGGGTCCGCCTACGAGCAGTACTTC

D gene: TRBD2
clone size: .
J gene: TRBJ2-7
V gene: TRBV9
CDR3 protein: CASSVGGSSYEQYF
CDR3 DNA: TGTGCCAGCAGCGTAGGCGGGAGCTCCTACGAGCAGTACTTC

D gene: .
clone size: once
J gene: TRBJ2-7
V gene: TRBV28
CDR3 protein: CASSLMDIGFEQYF
CDR3 DNA: TGTGCCAGCAGTTTGATGGACATCGGCTTCGAGCAGTACTTC

D gene: .
clone size: .
J gene: TRBJ1-4
V gene: TRBV19
CDR3 protein: CASSSISGGLNEKLFF
CDR3 DNA: TGTGCCAGTAGTTCAATTTCGGGCGGACTTAATGAAAAACTGTTTTTT

D gene: .
clone size: .
J gene: TRBJ1-2
V gene: TRBV18
CDR3 protein: CASSRAGEIGYTF
CDR3 DNA: TGTGCCAGCTCAAGGGCAGGGGAGATTGGCTACACCTTC